These T cell receptor beta chains were read from a single sample in a study of beta chain features in type 1 diabetes. Here immunoSEQ multiplex PCR was the method, and the copy in TCRdb shows in-frame clones only, minus some. The table records a few hundred thousand clones, over 9% of them present only once. Material: central memory CD4+ T cells from blood. These receptors originate from a man aged 30-40 years with type 1 diabetes. Both conserved end residues are part of each CDR3. A D gene is named only where the DNA matches it firmly. Rows give clone size only sometimes, using once, few, many, or a class for an expanded clone.

v_call,d_call,j_call,clone_size,cdr3_aa,cdr3_nt
TRBV29-1,NA,TRBJ2-6,few,CSVVLGFSGANVLTF,TGCAGCGTTGTACTAGGGTTCTCTGGGGCCAACGTCCTGACTTTC
TRBV28,NA,TRBJ2-1,few,CASSTTRTPYNEQFF,TGTGCCAGCAGTACGACCCGGACTCCCTACAATGAGCAGTTCTTC
TRBV28,NA,TRBJ1-2,NA,CASSSPSYGYTF,TGTGCCAGCAGTTCCCCCAGCTATGGCTACACCTTC
TRBV5-6,TRBD1,TRBJ1-2,NA,CASSLAGTEIYGYTF,TGTGCCAGCAGCTTGGCCGGGACAGAGATCTATGGCTACACCTTC
TRBV6-5,NA,TRBJ1-2,NA,CASSYSNGMDYGYTF,TGTGCCAGCAGTTACTCGAATGGCATGGACTATGGCTACACCTTC
TRBV29-1,TRBD2,TRBJ2-5,many,CSVEDPGLAKETQYF,TGCAGCGTTGAAGATCCGGGACTAGCGAAAGAGACCCAGTACTTC
TRBV27,TRBD2,TRBJ2-1,few,CASSQTSAGGSNEQFF,TGTGCCAGCAGTCAGACTAGCGCCGGGGGGAGCAATGAGCAGTTCTTC
TRBV28,TRBD2,TRBJ2-7,few,CASSPGTRTQYEQYF,TGTGCCAGCAGTCCCGGGACTAGGACCCAATACGAGCAGTACTTC
TRBV6-5,TRBD1,TRBJ2-1,few,CAISSRQGSSYNEQFF,TGTGCCATCAGTTCTCGACAGGGGAGCTCCTACAATGAGCAGTTCTTC
TRBV27,NA,TRBJ1-1,NA,CASSLMGSEAFF,TGTGCCAGCAGTTTAATGGGGAGTGAAGCTTTCTTT
TRBV7-8,NA,TRBJ2-7,NA,CASSLANGQGRDEQYF,TGTGCCAGCAGCTTAGCCAATGGGCAGGGGAGGGACGAGCAGTACTTC
TRBV6-6,NA,TRBJ2-7,NA,CASKSRGENEQYF,TGTGCCAGCAAAAGCAGGGGTGAGAACGAGCAGTACTTC
TRBV5-1,TRBD2,TRBJ2-5,NA,CASSLEAQASGMGTQYF,TGCGCCAGCAGCTTGGAGGCTCAGGCTAGCGGGATGGGGACCCAGTACTTC
TRBV27,NA,TRBJ1-1,few,CASSLSFSGAALENTEAFF,TGTGCCAGCAGTTTATCATTCTCCGGGGCGGCCCTCGAGAACACTGAAGCTTTCTTT
TRBV18,TRBD1,TRBJ1-2,NA,CASSEDREGYGYTF,TGTGCCAGCTCAGAAGACAGGGAAGGCTATGGCTACACCTTC
TRBV2,NA,TRBJ1-4,few,CASMGGSGGTNEKLFF,TGTGCCAGCATGGGGGGGAGCGGAGGAACTAATGAAAAACTGTTTTTT
TRBV5-4,TRBD1,TRBJ1-4,many,CASSYGQGRITSF,TGTGCCAGCAGCTACGGACAGGGACGCATAACTTCTTTT
TRBV21-1,NA,TRBJ2-7,many,CASKWQGHRLGYEQYF,TGTGCCAGCAAGTGGCAAGGACACCGACTTGGCTACGAGCAGTACTTC
TRBV11-3,TRBD1,TRBJ2-7,NA,CASSSGQGTNNEQYF,TGTGCCAGCAGCTCCGGACAGGGGACTAACAACGAGCAGTACTTC
TRBV11-3,NA,TRBJ2-1,few,CASSPFLGAEQFF,TGTGCCAGCAGCCCCTTTTTGGGGGCTGAGCAGTTCTTC
TRBV21-1,NA,TRBJ2-5,NA,CASSITGTGKETQYF,TGTGCCAGCAGCATAACCGGGACAGGGAAAGAGACCCAGTACTTC
TRBV15,NA,TRBJ1-1,NA,CATSRSGQTEAFF,TGTGCCACCAGCAGATCAGGACAGACTGAAGCTTTCTTT
TRBV7-3,NA,TRBJ1-1,few,CASSLSRLNTEAFF,TGTGCCAGCAGCTTAAGCAGGTTGAACACTGAAGCTTTCTTT
TRBV7-9,TRBD1,TRBJ1-2,many,CASSLGQGVRYTF,TGTGCCAGCAGCTTAGGACAGGGGGTACGCTACACCTTC
TRBV28,NA,TRBJ2-3,many,CASSTLKAVTTQYF,TGTGCCAGCAGTACCCTCAAGGCGGTGACTACGCAGTATTTT
TRBV2,NA,TRBJ2-1,NA,CASRRDVRRSYNEQFF,TGTGCCAGCAGAAGGGACGTCCGGCGCTCCTACAATGAGCAGTTCTTC
TRBV28,NA,TRBJ2-5,few,CASSLTLRQKETQYF,TGTGCCAGCAGCCTTACCCTCCGACAGAAAGAGACCCAGTACTTC
TRBV7-2,TRBD2,TRBJ2-7,few,CASSPREGSIYEQYF,TGTGCCAGCAGCCCGAGGGAGGGTTCCATTTACGAGCAGTACTTC
TRBV5-1,NA,TRBJ2-5,few,CASSLEDPGETQYF,TGCGCCAGCAGCTTGGAGGACCCCGGAGAGACCCAGTACTTC
TRBV18,NA,TRBJ1-3,NA,CASSPPGNTIYF,TGTGCCAGCTCACCCCCTGGGAACACCATATATTTT
TRBV27,NA,TRBJ1-2,few,CASSPSNRVGGYTF,TGTGCCAGCAGTCCCAGCAACAGGGTCGGAGGCTACACCTTC
TRBV29-1,TRBD1,TRBJ1-1,NA,CSFLPWAGGHTEAFF,TGCAGCTTCCTCCCCTGGGCAGGGGGGCACACTGAAGCTTTCTTT
TRBV11-1,NA,TRBJ1-5,NA,CASSSRRDQPQHF,TGTGCCAGCAGCTCTCGTAGGGATCAGCCCCAGCATTTT
TRBV19,NA,TRBJ1-2,few,CASSMGNSGYTF,TGTGCCAGTAGTATGGGCAATAGCGGCTACACCTTC
TRBV5-1,TRBD2,TRBJ2-1,NA,CASSFSTSVRGSYNEQFF,TGCGCCAGCAGCTTCTCGACTAGCGTAAGAGGGTCCTACAATGAGCAGTTCTTC
TRBV7-9,NA,TRBJ2-7,few,CASSLWRAYEQYF,TGTGCCAGCAGCTTATGGAGAGCCTACGAGCAGTACTTC
TRBV29-1,NA,TRBJ2-5,NA,CSVSNGGQETQYF,TGCAGCGTGTCAAATGGCGGACAAGAGACCCAGTACTTC
TRBV6-1,TRBD2,TRBJ2-5,few,CASIGRARETQYF,TGTGCCAGCATTGGGAGGGCCCGAGAGACCCAGTACTTC
TRBV5-1,TRBD2,TRBJ2-7,NA,CASSLVPAGGPGEQYF,TGCGCCAGCAGCTTGGTACCAGCGGGAGGGCCTGGCGAGCAGTACTTC
TRBV19,NA,TRBJ2-1,NA,CASSIEGEQFF,TGTGCCAGTAGTATTGAGGGTGAGCAGTTCTTC